The 14 T cell receptor beta chains in this list originate from one sample, sequenced in a study of CDR3 diversity in severe acne (dated 2019 in TCRdb). Library preparation employed PCR. For sequencing, an Illumina HiSeq 2000 was employed. The raw public data were reprocessed by TCRdb itself: fastp quality trimming at Q25, MiXCR clonotype calling, in-frame beta chains only. Each entry merges the rows of one CDR3 protein and shows their most common DNA and genes. Present in this sample are about 98,000 distinct CDR3 sequences, about half of which were seen just once. The ten largest clones take up roughly 12% of the sample. The source material was blood. Receptor source: a male donor with acne.

This clonotype was seen many times. The chain combines TRBV7-9 with TRBJ2-1; possible D gene TRBD2, 6 bases. The V end was cut by 5 bases, the J end by 10 bases, with 15 bases between. CDR1 is SEHNR and CDR2 is FQNEAQ in the germline V gene (reference sequence). The CDR3 loop spans 13 amino acids. CDR3 in amino acids: CASSPRSGWEQFF. Written as DNA, the CDR3 is TGTGCCAGCAGCCCAAGGAGCGGGTGGGAGCAGTTCTTC.

A few counts support this clonotype. This rearrangement joins TRBV29-1 to TRBJ1-5, with D unclear. V shed 4 bases and J shed 9 bases, with 16 bases lying between them. Germline assignment: CDR1 SQVTM and CDR2 ANQGSEA. This CDR3 spans 13 amino acids. The chain's CDR3 is CSVVRLSTWPQHF. The CDR3 nucleotides read TGCAGCGTTGTACGTCTGTCTACATGGCCCCAGCATTTT.

In this sample, this clonotype turned up many times. The rearrangement uses TRBV28 and TRBJ2-7; no firm D call. Trimming took 8 bases from V and 12 from J, leaving 17 bases between them. The CDR3 extends over 11 amino acids. The V gene's germline CDR1 is MDHEN and CDR2 SYDVKM. This CDR3 is CASFNLGFGYF. Written as DNA, the CDR3 is TGTGCCAGCTTTAACCTGGGATTTGGGTACTTC.

This clonotype was detected ten times or more. The chain joins TRBV9 to TRBJ2-2, with D perhaps being TRBD1 or TRBD2 (5 bases each). The CDR3 sequence is 15 residues long. The germline V and J ends were trimmed by 0 bases and 0 bases, with 6 bases remaining between them. CDR1 is SGDLS and CDR2 is YYNGEE in the germline V gene. In DNA form, the CDR3 reads TGTGCCAGCAGCGTAGGGGGGTCGAACACCGGGGAGCTGTTTTTT. It yields the protein CASSVGGSNTGELFF.

The rearrangement joins TRBV20-1 to TRBJ2-7; D gene uncertain. The CDR3 runs to 11 residues. CDR1 and CDR2 (germline): DFQATT, SNEGSKA (reference sequence). V was cut by 2 bases and J by 6 bases, with 8 bases left in between. The CDR3: CSARTSSEQYF. CDR3 nucleotide sequence: TGCAGTGCTAGAACCTCTAGCGAGCAGTACTTC.

The rearrangement joins TRBV20-1 to TRBJ1-2, with a possible D match to TRBD1 (5 bases). Per germline, CDR1 DFQATT and CDR2 SNEGSKA (reference sequence). This CDR3 comprises 10 residues. The CDR3 region is CSSGTTDYTF. The CDR3 nucleotides read TGCAGCTCCGGGACTACGGACTACACCTTC.

The chain has TRBV7-6 and TRBJ2-7, with TRBD1 identical over 10 bases. J gave up 5 bases and V 4 bases, and 14 bases lay outside the gene matches. The germline V gene encodes CDR1 SGHVS and CDR2 FNYEAQ. This CDR3 region has 17 residues. The CDR3 DNA follows: TGTGCCAGCAGCTCCGGGACTACGGGACAGGGGAAGAACGAGCAGTACTTC. Translated, it gives CASSSGTTGQGKNEQYF.

V usage is TRBV5-1 and J usage is TRBJ2-7; TRBD1 might be the D (6 bases). This CDR3 contains 14 residues. Germline V gives CDR1 SGHRS, CDR2 YFSETQ. V lost 0 bases and J 1 base, leaving 8 bases between the germline ends. The CDR3 is CASSLVGTSYEQYF. The CDR3 nucleotides read TGCGCCAGCAGCTTGGTCGGGACATCCTACGAGCAGTACTTC.

This clonotype was counted many times. The V gene is TRBV7-3, the J gene TRBJ1-1, with D uncertain. CDR1 SGHTA and CDR2 FQGTGA come from the germline V gene. CDR3 size: 13 residues. Deletions cut 4 bases from V and 0 bases from J, with 6 bases between. The CDR3 protein is CASSSQLNTEAFF. The CDR3 nucleotides read TGTGCCAGCAGCTCACAACTGAACACTGAAGCTTTCTTT.

This clonotype was counted between two and nine times. The gene calls are TRBV24-1 and TRBJ2-4, with TRBD1 matching over 10 bases. Germline trimming cut 9 bases from V and 0 bases from J; bases unmatched to any gene: 13. This CDR3 has 18 residues. Germline V lookup: CDR1 KGHDR, CDR2 SFDVKD. CDR3 region: CATQPGTGAILAKNIQYF. The CDR3, as DNA: TGTGCCACCCAACCCGGGACAGGGGCAATATTAGCCAAAAACATTCAGTACTTC.

The V and J genes are TRBV7-6 and TRBJ2-2; 14 nucleotides align to TRBD2. J lost 1 base, V lost 1 base, and 2 bases had no gene match. The CDR3 covers 18 residues. CDR1 and CDR2 from the germline V gene are SGHVS and FNYEAQ. CDR3 nucleotides: TGTGCCAGCAGCTTAGGGACTAGCGGGAGGTTGAACACCGGGGAGCTGTTTTTT. Its translation is CASSLGTSGRLNTGELFF.

This clonotype has just a few counts. The V and J genes are TRBV3-1 and TRBJ2-6; 12 nucleotides align to TRBD1. The CDR3 totals 19 residues. Germline CDR1 and CDR2: LGHDT and YNNKEL (reference sequence). Trimming cost V 0 bases and J 2 bases; bases outside gene matches: 5. CDR3 coding DNA: TGTGCCAGCAGCCAAGAGCGGGACAGGGGGCTTGCTGGGGCCAACGTCCTGACTTTC. Translated: CASSQERDRGLAGANVLTF.

This sequence joins TRBV7-8 and TRBJ1-6, with 9 positions matching TRBD1. J gave up 10 bases and V 4 bases, and 8 bases lay outside the gene matches. The CDR3 is made up of 15 amino acids. Germline CDR1 SGHVS, CDR2 FQNEAQ. The CDR3 coding sequence is TGTGCCAGCAGCTCCTGGGACAGGGAAAGATCACCCCTCCACTTT. Protein sequence: CASSSWDRERSPLHF. Supplemented by reference TRBV7-8 and TRBJ1-6, the full variable domain reads GAGVSQSPRYKVAKRGQDVALRCDPISGHVSLFWYQQALGQGPEFLTYFQNEAQLDKSGLPSDRFFAERPEGSVSTLKIQRTQQEDSAVYLCASSSWDRERSPLHFGNGTRLTVT.

This clonotype was observed a handful of times. This CDR3 fails to terminate in the conserved phenylalanine or tryptophan, so it likely reflects a read error. The limits of the CDR3 on the DNA are not certain, so only TCRdb's listed CDR3 is given. The chain joins TRBV4-1 to TRBJ1-3. A total of 16 residues make up the CDR3, ends included. CDR1 MGHRA and CDR2 YSYEKL come from the germline V gene. The CDR3 region is CASSHTLVVGGPRPEL.